There are many counts of the clone carrying this T cell receptor beta chain. Its antigen is unknown. This specimen comes from a study of Graves' ophthalmopathy and Graves' hyperthyroidism. Study-wide results and limits: For predicting ophthalmopathy progression, the model had roughly 64% sensitivity and approximately 77% specificity.

Orbital computed tomography, together with clinical symptoms, serum thyroxine, TRAb and thyroid ultrasound, was used for diagnosis. Investigators amplified TCR beta CDR3 regions from RNA transcripts. HTBI-primed first-round RT-PCR preceded second-round multiplex PCR. TCRdb recomputed calls from the multiplex PCR reads with MiXCR, one row per CDR3 protein. The sample holds about 620,000 distinct CDR3 sequences, 22% seen once. Deletions cut 1 base from V and 2 bases from J, with 12 bases between. The CDR3 is 14 amino acids. Germline V lookup: CDR1 DFQATT, CDR2 SNEGSKA (reference sequence). This clonotype was sampled from a woman between 18 and 29 years old with stable Graves' hyperthyroidism. Some clones in this sample may be carry-over from other donors' samples. Sequencing was done on a sample of peripheral blood. The chain uses TRBV20-1 and TRBJ2-7; D might be TRBD1 (7 bases). Here the CDR3 reads CSARGRDSTYEQYF. The CDR3 nucleotides are TGCAGTGCTAGAGGGAGGGACAGCACCTACGAGCAGTACTTC.